This is a list of T cell receptor beta chains from one sample in a study of PD-L1 blockade in urothelial cancer. Produced via immunoSEQ multiplex PCR; TCRdb's table is partial and in-frame only. The profile shows 25,000 to 30,000 clones, around three quarters of them singletons. The sequencing used PBMCs, collected around atezolizumab (anti-PD-L1) treatment. The receptors come from a man aged 65 to 85 with urothelial cancer. Each CDR3 is given with its conserved first and last residue. Each record gives: V gene, D gene, clone size, J gene, CDR3 DNA, CDR3 protein. D genes are given only for firm matches. Some rows mark clone size as missing; the rest say once, few, many or name a class of expanded clone.

v_call: TRBV7-2
d_call: NA
clone_size: NA
j_call: TRBJ2-7
cdr3_nt: TGTGCCAGCAGCCCAGCCTACGAGCAGTACTTC
cdr3_aa: CASSPAYEQYF

v_call: TRBV5-4
d_call: TRBD2
clone_size: few
j_call: TRBJ2-7
cdr3_nt: TGTGCCAGCAGCTCACTAGGGAGGGGCGGAGGACCCTACGAGCAGTACTTC
cdr3_aa: CASSSLGRGGGPYEQYF

v_call: TRBV2
d_call: TRBD2
clone_size: NA
j_call: TRBJ2-5
cdr3_nt: TGTGCCAGCAGGGTCGGACTAGCGGGAGGACGGGAGACCCAGTACTTC
cdr3_aa: CASRVGLAGGRETQYF

v_call: TRBV19
d_call: TRBD1
clone_size: medium-sized
j_call: TRBJ1-5
cdr3_nt: TGTGCCAGCGGGACAGGGCCAGCTTCTTATAGCAATCAGCCCCAGCATTTT
cdr3_aa: CASGTGPASYSNQPQHF

v_call: TRBV28
d_call: TRBD1
clone_size: NA
j_call: TRBJ2-5
cdr3_nt: TGTGCCACCAGGACAGGCCTCCAAGAGACCCAGTACTTC
cdr3_aa: CATRTGLQETQYF

v_call: TRBV6-1
d_call: NA
clone_size: NA
j_call: TRBJ2-3
cdr3_nt: TGTGCCAGCAGATTCGGGAGCACAGATACGCAGTATTTT
cdr3_aa: CASRFGSTDTQYF

v_call: TRBV6-5
d_call: NA
clone_size: NA
j_call: TRBJ1-2
cdr3_nt: TGTGCCAGCAGAAGAGATGCTAACTATGGCTACACCTTC
cdr3_aa: CASRRDANYGYTF

v_call: TRBV19
d_call: NA
clone_size: NA
j_call: TRBJ1-2
cdr3_nt: TGTGCCAGTAGTATAAGTGGGTCAGGAGGCTACACCTTC
cdr3_aa: CASSISGSGGYTF

v_call: TRBV4-3
d_call: TRBD2
clone_size: NA
j_call: TRBJ2-1
cdr3_nt: TGCGCCAGCAGCCAAGATAGGGCGGGGGGGGGATCCAATGAGCAGTTCTTC
cdr3_aa: CASSQDRAGGGSNEQFF

v_call: TRBV7-9
d_call: TRBD2
clone_size: NA
j_call: TRBJ2-3
cdr3_nt: TGTGCCAGCAGCTTCGGACTAGCGGGGGGGGTCAATACGCAGTATTTT
cdr3_aa: CASSFGLAGGVNTQYF

v_call: TRBV18
d_call: TRBD1
clone_size: NA
j_call: TRBJ2-1
cdr3_nt: TGTGCCAGCTCTCCCACCGGGACAGGGGGTTACAATGAGCAGTTCTTC
cdr3_aa: CASSPTGTGGYNEQFF

v_call: TRBV4-1
d_call: TRBD2
clone_size: NA
j_call: TRBJ2-5
cdr3_nt: TGCGCCAGCAGCCAACGCCTTGGAGCTGGGGGGGGAAGAGAGACCCAGTACTTC
cdr3_aa: CASSQRLGAGGGRETQYF

v_call: TRBV2
d_call: NA
clone_size: NA
j_call: TRBJ2-1
cdr3_nt: TGTGCCAGCAGTCTTGCCCTGAGGGAAGATGAGCAGTTCTTC
cdr3_aa: CASSLALREDEQFF

v_call: TRBV5-4
d_call: NA
clone_size: NA
j_call: TRBJ2-5
cdr3_nt: TGTGCCAGCAGCTTGCCCAAACTAGGAGGGGAGACCCAGTACTTC
cdr3_aa: CASSLPKLGGETQYF

v_call: TRBV29-1
d_call: TRBD1
clone_size: NA
j_call: TRBJ1-2
cdr3_nt: TGCAGCGTCGGACAGGGGAAGAACTATGGCTACACCTTC
cdr3_aa: CSVGQGKNYGYTF

v_call: TRBV25-1
d_call: TRBD1
clone_size: NA
j_call: TRBJ2-7
cdr3_nt: TGTGCCAGGGTTACCCCGGGACAGCAAATAACCTACGAGCAGTACTTC
cdr3_aa: CARVTPGQQITYEQYF

v_call: TRBV9
d_call: TRBD1
clone_size: NA
j_call: TRBJ1-5
cdr3_nt: TGTGCCAGCAGCGTAGGACAGGGCGGCAATCAGCCCCAGCATTTT
cdr3_aa: CASSVGQGGNQPQHF

v_call: TRBV10-3
d_call: TRBD2
clone_size: NA
j_call: TRBJ2-7
cdr3_nt: TGTGCCATCAGTGAGTTGGGGGGGAGTCGTGCCTACGAGCAGTACTTC
cdr3_aa: CAISELGGSRAYEQYF

v_call: TRBV12-5
d_call: TRBD1
clone_size: NA
j_call: TRBJ1-2
cdr3_nt: TGTGCTAGTGGTTTGGTAATAGGACAGGGCGCATACTATGGCTACACCTTC
cdr3_aa: CASGLVIGQGAYYGYTF

v_call: TRBV5-8
d_call: TRBD1
clone_size: NA
j_call: TRBJ2-7
cdr3_nt: TGTGCCAGCAGCCTACCGGGACAGGTATACGAGCAGTACTTC
cdr3_aa: CASSLPGQVYEQYF

v_call: TRBV11-3
d_call: NA
clone_size: NA
j_call: TRBJ2-7
cdr3_nt: TGTGCCAGCAGCTTAGTGCAGTCATCCTACGAGCAGTACTTC
cdr3_aa: CASSLVQSSYEQYF

v_call: TRBV5-6
d_call: NA
clone_size: NA
j_call: TRBJ1-2
cdr3_nt: TGTGCCAGCAGCTTCGGGGGAGGGCTCCGCTCTATCGGGGGCTACACCTTC
cdr3_aa: CASSFGGGLRSIGGYTF

v_call: TRBV2
d_call: NA
clone_size: NA
j_call: TRBJ2-7
cdr3_nt: TGTGCCAGCAGCGGATCGCCCCGGGGGTTGGGCGAGCAGTACTTC
cdr3_aa: CASSGSPRGLGEQYF

v_call: TRBV6-5
d_call: NA
clone_size: NA
j_call: TRBJ2-7
cdr3_nt: TGTGCCAGCAGTTACATGCAGTCCTACGAGCAGTACTTC
cdr3_aa: CASSYMQSYEQYF

v_call: TRBV7-9
d_call: NA
clone_size: NA
j_call: TRBJ2-2
cdr3_nt: TGTGCCAGCAGCTCCGGGAGTCTGGGCACCGGGGAGCTGTTTTTT
cdr3_aa: CASSSGSLGTGELFF

v_call: TRBV7-8
d_call: NA
clone_size: NA
j_call: TRBJ2-7
cdr3_nt: TGTGCCAGCAGCTTAGGGCCAGGGTTTTACGAGCAGTACTTC
cdr3_aa: CASSLGPGFYEQYF

v_call: TRBV7-3
d_call: NA
clone_size: NA
j_call: TRBJ2-3
cdr3_nt: TGTGCCAGCAGCCCGGGTAGCACAGATACGCAGTATTTT
cdr3_aa: CASSPGSTDTQYF